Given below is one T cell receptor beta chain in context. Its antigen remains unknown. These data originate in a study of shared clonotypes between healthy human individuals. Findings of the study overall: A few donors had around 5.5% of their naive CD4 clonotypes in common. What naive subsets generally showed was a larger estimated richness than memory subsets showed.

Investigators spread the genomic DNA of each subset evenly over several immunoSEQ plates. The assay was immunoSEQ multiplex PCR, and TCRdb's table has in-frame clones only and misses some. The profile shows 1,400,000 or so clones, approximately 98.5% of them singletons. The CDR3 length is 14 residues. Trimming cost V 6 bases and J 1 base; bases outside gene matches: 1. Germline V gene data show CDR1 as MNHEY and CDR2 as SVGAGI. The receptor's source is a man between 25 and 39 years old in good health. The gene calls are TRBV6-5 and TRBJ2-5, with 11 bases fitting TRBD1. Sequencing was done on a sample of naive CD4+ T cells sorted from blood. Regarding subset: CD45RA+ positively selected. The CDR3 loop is CASRGTGGQETQYF. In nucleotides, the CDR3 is TGTGCCAGCAGGGGGACAGGGGGCCAAGAGACCCAGTACTTC.